This T cell receptor (beta chain) was found in a study of cytomegalovirus exposure and HLA in healthy donors. The study's findings and limits: Reports state that TCR beta sequences accurately predicted most subjects' HLA-A and HLA-B alleles. In vitro data verified three CMV-associated chains as specific for CMV antigens. Most CMV-associated TCR beta chains were later found to appear HLA-restricted.

From germline, CDR1 is MNHEY and CDR2 SMNVEV (reference sequence). The germline V and J ends were trimmed by 4 bases and 5 bases, with 10 bases remaining between them. This CDR3 is built from 13 residues. A remark on this clone: Antigen: not known.

Both 60 Vbeta primers and 13 Jbeta primers went into the PCR. In the original workflow: Roughly 12 million shared chains were among some 80 million unique TCR beta chains counted in a later analysis. The protocol was immunoSEQ multiplex PCR, while the TCRdb copy is restricted to in-frame clones and leaves out a portion. V and J calls and clone size follow that table, whereas D and trimming were derived from the DNA. The sample includes 200,000 to 250,000 clones, 77% of them seen just once. The clonotype was recovered from a woman aged 60 to 75 in good health and CMV-seropositive. Material: PBMCs. The genes are TRBV27 and TRBJ2-3; TRBD1 might be the D (7 bases). This chain's CDR3 is CASSSQGGDTQYF. CDR3 nucleotides: TGTGCCAGCAGTTCGCAGGGGGGAGATACGCAGTATTTT.